The 8 T cell receptor beta chains presented below share a single source sample, sequenced in a study of T cell responses to AZD1222 COVID-19 vaccine. Method: immunoSEQ multiplex PCR; TCRdb's copy keeps in-frame clones and lacks some. The sample has 75,000 to 90,000 clones; 85% to 95% are singletons. Here the sequenced sample was peripheral blood, taken on day 0 of AZD1222 vaccination. The receptors stem from an adult in good health.

The rearrangement links TRBV2 to TRBJ1-3; D is unresolved. CDR1 and CDR2 from the germline V gene are SNHLY and FYNNEI. This CDR3 comprises 15 residues. V lost 6 bases and J lost 0, with 12 bases in between. This CDR3 reads CASRTGVFSGNTIYF. The CDR3 region has the DNA TGTGCCAGCAGGACCGGGGTCTTCTCTGGAAACACCATATATTTT.

This clone was seen just once. The rearrangement joins TRBV7-8 to TRBJ2-1; the match to TRBD1 covers 7 bases. In germline, CDR1 is SGHVS, CDR2 FQNEAQ. Trimming cost V 4 bases and J 1 base; bases outside gene matches: 4. The CDR3 runs to 15 residues. The DNA for the CDR3 is TGTGCCAGCAGCTACAGGGGTCTGTCCTACAATGAGCAGTTCTTC. Its translation is CASSYRGLSYNEQFF.

This clone was observed once. The chain employs TRBV5-5 and TRBJ2-1; the match to TRBD1 covers 7 bases. The CDR3 is made up of 15 amino acids. The V segment lost 0 bases and the J segment 3 bases; nucleotides outside the gene matches: 3. CDR1 and CDR2 from the germline V gene are SGHKS and YYEKEE (reference sequence). CDR3 amino acids: CASSLEGDSYNEQFF. DNA of the CDR3: TGTGCCAGCAGCTTGGAAGGGGACAGCTACAATGAGCAGTTCTTC.

V gene TRBV13 combines with J gene TRBJ2-3, with D perhaps given as TRBD1 or TRBD2 (6 bases each). This CDR3 comprises 15 residues. CDR1 and CDR2 (germline): PRHDT, FYEKMQ (reference sequence). V gave up 4 bases and J gave up 0 bases, with 11 bases separating them. The CDR3 spells CASSSRDISTDTQYF. The CDR3 nucleotides are TGTGCCAGCAGCTCGCGGGACATAAGCACAGATACGCAGTATTTT.

V gene TRBV3-1 (or the pseudogene TRBV3-2) combines with J gene TRBJ1-1; TRBD1 might be the D (5 bases). Between the trimmed V and J ends, which lost 3 bases and 5 bases, there was a span of 13 bases. This CDR3 has 14 amino acids. The germline V gene has CDR1 LGHDT and CDR2 YNNKEL (reference sequence). The CDR3 here is CASSQGREKTEAFF. The CDR3 DNA follows: TGTGCCAGCAGCCAGGGGCGAGAAAAGACTGAAGCTTTCTTT.

The chain is built from TRBV28 and TRBJ1-5; perhaps TRBD1 as D (6 bases). The CDR3 is 14 residues long. Germline-derived CDR1 and CDR2 are MDHEN and SYDVKM. Trimming shortened V by 5 bases and J by 6 bases, and 14 bases separated the two germline ends. CDR3 in amino acids: CASSILRGFQPQHF. For the CDR3, the DNA is TGTGCCAGCAGTATCCTCAGGGGATTTCAGCCCCAGCATTTT.

This rearrangement joins TRBV5-1 to TRBJ2-1, with a possible D match to TRBD1 (6 bases). V lost 4 bases and J lost 0, with 11 bases in between. The CDR3 contains 15 residues. CDR1 SGHRS and CDR2 YFSETQ come from the germline V gene. The chain's CDR3 is CASSIGQSSYNEQFF. As DNA, the CDR3 is TGCGCCAGCAGCATAGGACAGAGCTCCTACAATGAGCAGTTCTTC.

The chain is built from TRBV30 and TRBJ2-6; D is ambiguous. Between the trimmed V and J ends, which lost 3 bases and 1 base, there was a span of 4 bases. The CDR3 consists of 13 residues. Germline CDR1 is GTSNPN and CDR2 is SVGIG (reference sequence). CDR3 sequence: CAWRASGANVLTF. The CDR3 DNA reads TGTGCCTGGAGGGCGTCTGGGGCCAACGTCCTGACTTTC.